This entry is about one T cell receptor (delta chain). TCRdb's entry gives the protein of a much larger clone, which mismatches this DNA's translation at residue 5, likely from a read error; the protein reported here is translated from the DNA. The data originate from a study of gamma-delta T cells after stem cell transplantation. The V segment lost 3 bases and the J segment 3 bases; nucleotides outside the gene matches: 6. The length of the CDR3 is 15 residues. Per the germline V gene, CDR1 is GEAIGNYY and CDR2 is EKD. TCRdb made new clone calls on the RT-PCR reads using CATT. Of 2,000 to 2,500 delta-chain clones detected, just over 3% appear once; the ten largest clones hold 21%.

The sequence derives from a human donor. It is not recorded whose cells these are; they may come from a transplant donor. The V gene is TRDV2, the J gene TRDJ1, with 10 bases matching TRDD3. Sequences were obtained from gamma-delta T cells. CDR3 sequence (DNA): TGTGCCTGTGACGCACTGGGGGATCGGGCCGATAAACTCATCTTT. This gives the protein CACDALGDRADKLIF.